Listed below are T cell receptor beta chains from one sample, sequenced in a study of cytotoxic CD8 clonotypes in ibrutinib-treated CLL. Profiling relied on immunoSEQ multiplex PCR, and the TCRdb table lists in-frame clones only, not all of them. The table has over 8,500 clones, 79% seen once. Specimen: PBMCs, collected at disease progression, from a patient treated with ibrutinib. These receptors were obtained from a human donor with chronic lymphocytic leukemia. Each CDR3 is given with its conserved first and last residue. D genes are given only for firm matches. Size values are once, few and many counts, or a class for expanded clones, and some rows have none.

v_gene,abundance,j_gene,d_gene,CDR3nt,CDR3aa
TRBV29-1,-,TRBJ2-1,-,TGCAGCGCCGAGGGCCTCGGCAATGAGCAGTTCTTC,CSAEGLGNEQFF
TRBV27,-,TRBJ1-5,-,TGTGCCAGCGGGGAGGGCGATCAGCCCCAGCATTTT,CASGEGDQPQHF
TRBV6-6,-,TRBJ2-2,-,TGTGCCAGCAGGCACTCGGACAGAGCGAACACCGGGGAGCTGTTTTTT,CASRHSDRANTGELFF
TRBV19,-,TRBJ2-3,TRBD2,TGTGCCACTGCCCGAGTAGCGGGGGCCCCTACGGGGTATTTT,CATARVAGAPTGYF
TRBV7-6,once,TRBJ1-5,-,TGTGCCAGCAGCTTAGTTCCGGGGAATGCTCAGCCCCAGCATTTT,CASSLVPGNAQPQHF
TRBV28,few,TRBJ2-7,TRBD2,TGTGCCAGCAGTTTTGGGACGGGTAAGGGCGGGAGAGCGTACGAGCAGTACTTC,CASSFGTGKGGRAYEQYF
TRBV28,-,TRBJ2-7,-,TGTGCCAGCAGTTTAAGGCGGGATCTTAGCGAGCAGTACTTC,CASSLRRDLSEQYF
TRBV28,-,TRBJ2-7,TRBD1,TGTGCCAGTAGGGACAGTGACTCCTACGAGCAGTACTTC,CASRDSDSYEQYF
TRBV5-4,-,TRBJ2-5,-,TGTGCCAGCAGCTTGGCGGGGAGAGAGACCCAGTACTTC,CASSLAGRETQYF
TRBV6-1,-,TRBJ2-1,-,TGTGCCAGCGGACTGACCGGCAATGAGCAGTTCTTC,CASGLTGNEQFF
TRBV5-4,-,TRBJ2-5,TRBD2,TGTGCCAGCAGCTTGCCTAGCGGGGGGGCCCGGGAGACCCAGTACTTC,CASSLPSGGARETQYF
TRBV18,-,TRBJ1-2,-,TGTGCCAGCTCACCTAAGGGGGCTAACTATGGCTACACCTTC,CASSPKGANYGYTF
TRBV4-2,-,TRBJ1-2,-,TGTGCCAGCAGCCAAGGGGGGGACTGGGAGAACTATGGCTACACCTTC,CASSQGGDWENYGYTF